Sequencing of this T cell receptor beta chain was carried out in a study of PD-1 blockade in mismatch repair-deficient tumors. V gave up 6 bases and J gave up 6 bases, with 18 bases separating them. The V gene's germline CDR1 is SGHVS and CDR2 FNYEAQ. The CDR3 loop spans 15 amino acids. The table came from immunoSEQ multiplex PCR; TCRdb's copy has only in-frame clones and leaves some out. The repertoire holds tens of thousands of clones, more than 80% seen once, with around 5.1% in the top ten. This clonotype was sampled from an adult with mismatch repair-deficient cancer. This material consisted of peripheral blood, taken 44 weeks after starting pembrolizumab. The chain employs TRBV7-6 and TRBJ2-4, with D perhaps matching TRBD2 (6 bases). The CDR3 coding sequence is TGTGCCAGCAGGTCCAGTGGGGAGCGGGTAAACATTCAGTACTTC. As protein: CASRSSGERVNIQYF.